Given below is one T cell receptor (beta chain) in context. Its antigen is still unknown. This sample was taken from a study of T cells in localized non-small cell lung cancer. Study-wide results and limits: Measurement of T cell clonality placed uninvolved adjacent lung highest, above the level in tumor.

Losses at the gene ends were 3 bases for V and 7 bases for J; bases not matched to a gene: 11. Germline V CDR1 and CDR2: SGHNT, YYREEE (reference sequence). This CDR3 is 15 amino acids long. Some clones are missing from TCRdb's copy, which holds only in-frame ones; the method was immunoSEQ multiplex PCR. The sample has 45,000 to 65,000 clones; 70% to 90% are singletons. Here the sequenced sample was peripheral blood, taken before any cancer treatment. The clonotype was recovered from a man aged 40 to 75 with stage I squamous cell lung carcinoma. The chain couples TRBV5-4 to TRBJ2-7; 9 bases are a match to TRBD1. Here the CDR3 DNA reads TGTGCCAGCAGCTATCCGGGACAGGGAATGCAAGAGCAGTACTTC. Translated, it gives CASSYPGQGMQEQYF.